These 31 T cell receptor beta chains were sequenced from one sample in a study of Graves' ophthalmopathy and Graves' hyperthyroidism. TCR beta CDR3 amplification used RNA transcripts. HTBI-primed first-round RT-PCR preceded second-round multiplex PCR. TCRdb independently ran MiXCR on the multiplex PCR reads; one entry per CDR3 protein. The sample shows about 740,000 distinct CDR3 sequences, around 40% of them seen only once. Source material: peripheral blood. The origin of the receptors is an adult man with Graves' ophthalmopathy.

This clonotype appeared many times. The chain is built from TRBV19 and TRBJ1-1; weak D call: TRBD1 (6 bases). The V gene's germline CDR1 is LNHDA and CDR2 SQIVND (reference sequence). The CDR3 covers 12 residues. Between the trimmed V and J ends, which lost 3 bases and 11 bases, there was a span of 13 bases. CDR3 region: CASSMYRAMAFF. Written as DNA, the CDR3 is TGTGCCAGTAGTATGTACAGGGCAATGGCTTTCTTT.

This sequence joins TRBV15 and TRBJ1-5; the D gene is possibly TRBD1 (6 bases). The germline V and J ends were trimmed by 3 bases and 2 bases, with 14 bases remaining between them. This CDR3 spans 16 amino acids. Germline CDR1 is LNHNV and CDR2 is YYDKDF (reference sequence). CDR3 sequence: CATSSLEGVGNQPQHF. Here the CDR3 DNA reads TGTGCCACCAGCAGCTTGGAGGGGGTAGGCAATCAGCCCCAGCATTTT. The full variable domain, completed using reference TRBV15 and TRBJ1-5, is DAMVIQNPRYQVTQFGKPVTLSCSQTLNHNVMYWYQQKSSQAPKLLFHYYDKDFNNEADTPDNFQSRRPNTSFCFLDIRSPGLGDTAMYLCATSSLEGVGNQPQHFGDGTRLSIL.

This chain links TRBV7-8 with TRBJ1-6; 7 nucleotides match TRBD1. The germline gives CDR1 SGHVS, CDR2 FQNEAQ. J was trimmed by 2 bases and V by 2 bases; bases with no gene match: 6. The CDR3 runs 17 residues. The CDR3, as DNA: TGTGCCAGCAGCTTAAATCCCGGGACAGCCTATAATTCACCCCTCCACTTT. Translated: CASSLNPGTAYNSPLHF.

This clonotype has a handful of counts. J is TRBJ1-5 and V is TRBV6-4; D call uncertain. Trimming took 5 bases from V and 0 from J, leaving 14 bases between them. The germline V gene encodes CDR1 MRHNA and CDR2 SNTAGT. This CDR3 has 16 amino acids. The CDR3 region has the DNA TGTGCCAGCAGTTTATCGGCGGGTCTTAGCAATCAGCCCCAGCATTTT. It specifies CASSLSAGLSNQPQHF.

There are many counts of this clonotype. J is TRBJ2-7 and V is TRBV29-1; possibly TRBD1 for D (6 bases). CDR1 and CDR2 from the germline V gene are SQVTM and ANQGSEA. Trimming took off 6 bases at V and 0 bases at J, with 9 bases between the two ends. There are 12 residues in the CDR3. The CDR3 sequence is CSVLDSSYEQYF. CDR3 in DNA: TGCAGCGTCCTGGACAGCTCCTACGAGCAGTACTTC.

This clonotype was detected a few times. This rearrangement joins TRBV7-8 to TRBJ2-5; D is possibly TRBD1 or TRBD2 (5 bases each). The V and J ends lost 5 bases and 5 bases respectively, with 12 bases between them. The V gene's germline CDR1 is SGHVS and CDR2 FQNEAQ. The CDR3 is made up of 13 amino acids. The CDR3 is CASSRVGAETQYF. The CDR3 nucleotides are TGTGCCAGCAGCCGTGTCGGGGCGGAGACCCAGTACTTC. Filled out from reference TRBV7-8 and TRBJ2-5, the complete variable domain reads GAGVSQSPRYKVAKRGQDVALRCDPISGHVSLFWYQQALGQGPEFLTYFQNEAQLDKSGLPSDRFFAERPEGSVSTLKIQRTQQEDSAVYLCASSRVGAETQYFGPGTRLLVL.

J is TRBJ2-2 and V is TRBV20-1, with D possibly TRBD2 on 5 matching bases. The CDR3 has 17 residues. The ends were cut back, 4 bases at V and 5 bases at J, with 23 bases in the middle. Germline lookup yields CDR1 DFQATT and CDR2 SNEGSKA (reference sequence). CDR3 bases: TGCAGTGCTACCGCAACACGTACCGTGAGGGTTACCGGGGAGCTGTTTTTT. Its translation is CSATATRTVRVTGELFF.

Regarding this clonotype: The conserved closing phenylalanine or tryptophan is absent in this CDR3, likely reflecting a read error. The DNA is omitted, as the CDR3 cannot be located on it reliably, and the CDR3 follows TCRdb's listing. The chain recombines TRBV29-1 with TRBJ1-1. From germline, CDR1 is SQVTM and CDR2 ANQGSEA. The CDR3 length is 9 residues, termini included. CDR3 protein: CSVLPEANY.

Many counts were recorded for this clonotype. The chain employs TRBV7-9 and TRBJ2-5; the D is unclear. Germline CDR1 and CDR2: SEHNR and FQNEAQ (reference sequence). V gave up 0 bases and J gave up 5 bases, with 10 bases separating them. This CDR3 has 14 residues. The CDR3 loop reads CASSLASKKETQYF. The CDR3 DNA follows: TGTGCCAGCAGCTTAGCGTCCAAAAAGGAGACCCAGTACTTC.

The sample holds many counts of this clonotype. The gene calls are TRBV9 and TRBJ2-7, with D unclear. The CDR3 is made up of 16 amino acids. Germline CDR1 SGDLS, CDR2 YYNGEE. V dropped 3 bases and J dropped 0 bases, with 16 bases sitting between them. The CDR3 DNA is TGTGCCAGCAGCGCCTTCGGACGGAGAGACTCCTACGAGCAGTACTTC. Its translation: CASSAFGRRDSYEQYF.

The rearrangement uses TRBV5-5 and TRBJ2-5; no clear D. The V gene lost 4 bases and the J gene lost 5 bases, with 15 bases spanning the gap. This CDR3 is built from 14 residues. Germline V gene data show CDR1 as SGHKS and CDR2 as YYEKEE (reference sequence). CDR3 nucleotide sequence: TGTGCCAGCAGCCAGAGCGTGGCCTGGGAGACCCAGTACTTC. It translates to CASSQSVAWETQYF. Full variable domain (outside the CDR3, taken from reference TRBV5-5 and TRBJ2-5): DAGVTQSPTHLIKTRGQQVTLRCSPISGHKSVSWYQQVLGQGPQFIFQYYEKEERGRGNFPDRFSARQFPNYSSELNVNALLLGDSALYLCASSQSVAWETQYFGPGTRLLVL.

This chain links TRBV10-3 with TRBJ1-5, with TRBD1 matching over 7 bases. Trimming took 3 bases from V and 4 from J; bases not matched to a gene: 6. Germline V CDR1 and CDR2: ENHRY, SYGVKD. The CDR3 extends over 15 amino acids. The CDR3 DNA reads as TGTGCCATCAGTGAAGTGGGACAGTCTAATCAGCCCCAGCATTTT. This translates into CAISEVGQSNQPQHF.

This chain joins TRBV11-2 and TRBJ2-5; D unclear. This CDR3 spans 15 amino acids. Per germline, CDR1 SGHAT and CDR2 FQNNGV. Trimming shortened V by 2 bases and J by 3 bases, and 13 bases separated the two germline ends. The CDR3, as DNA: TGTGCCAGCAGCTTAAACTCACGGGCTAAAGAGACCCAGTACTTC. The encoded protein is CASSLNSRAKETQYF.

V and J are TRBV7-3 and TRBJ2-5, with 9 bases aligning to TRBD1. The CDR3 sequence is 17 residues long. V dropped 9 bases and J dropped 5; count of bases not matched to a gene: 19. CDR1 and CDR2 from the germline V gene are SGHTA and FQGTGA. CDR3 DNA sequence: TGTGCCAGTAGTCCGAGGACTGGACAGGGGTATGTCGAGACCCAGTACTTC. Its translation is CASSPRTGQGYVETQYF. Drawing the rest from reference TRBV7-3 and TRBJ2-5, the complete variable domain is GAGVSQTPSNKVTEKGKYVELRCDPISGHTALYWYRQSLGQGPEFLIYFQGTGAADDSGLPNDRFFAVRPEGSVSTLKIQRTERGDSAVYLCASSPRTGQGYVETQYFGPGTRLLVL.

This clonotype was seen repeatedly, ten times or more. The chain is built from TRBV29-1 and TRBJ2-7; TRBD1 aligns across 8 bases. The germline V gene has CDR1 SQVTM and CDR2 ANQGSEA. The V gene end was trimmed by 6 bases and the J gene end by 5 bases; junction bases not matched to a gene: 3. The CDR3 is 11 residues long. In DNA, the CDR3 is TGCAGCGTCCAGGGGGCCGACGAGCAGTACTTC. Protein sequence: CSVQGADEQYF.

Only a few counts were recorded for this clonotype. V usage is TRBV12-3 or TRBV12-4 and J usage is TRBJ2-5, with D maybe TRBD1 (6 bases). The CDR3 extends over 16 amino acids. The ends were cut back, 6 bases at V and 5 bases at J, with 22 bases in the middle. The CDR3 bases are TGTGCCAGCAGCCAAGTCCAGACAGGCGGGTCGGAGACCCAGTACTTC. Its protein is CASSQVQTGGSETQYF.

The CDR3 bases are TGCGCCAGCAAGGGACAGGGAGGTGGGGAGACCCAGTACTTC. Protein sequence: CASKGQGGGETQYF. This chain joins TRBV5-1 and TRBJ2-5; 9 bases are shared with TRBD1. The CDR3 runs 14 residues. Germline assignment: CDR1 SGHRS and CDR2 YFSETQ. J gave up 5 bases and V 6 bases, and 8 bases lay outside the gene matches.

This chain joins TRBV10-3 and TRBJ2-7; 9 nucleotides line up with TRBD1. J lost 2 bases, V lost 6 bases, and 5 bases had no gene match. Germline V gives CDR1 ENHRY, CDR2 SYGVKD. The length of the CDR3 is 14 residues. The CDR3 loop reads CAIRGGQGPYEQYF. CDR3 bases: TGTGCCATCAGAGGTGGACAGGGGCCCTACGAGCAGTACTTC.

This sequence joins TRBV19 and TRBJ1-5, with 11 positions matching TRBD1. CDR1 and CDR2 (germline): LNHDA, SQIVND (reference sequence). Germline trimming cut 10 bases from V and 4 bases from J; bases unmatched to any gene: 3. CDR3 size: 13 residues. The CDR3 coding sequence is TGTGCCAAGGGGACAGGGGGTAATCAGCCCCAGCATTTT. It encodes CAKGTGGNQPQHF.

This sequence joins TRBV20-1 and TRBJ2-3; D unresolved. The germline gives CDR1 DFQATT, CDR2 SNEGSKA (reference sequence). V lost 4 bases, J lost 5 bases, and 10 bases lay in between. This CDR3 is built from 12 residues. The CDR3 nucleotides are TGCAGTGCTACCCCGTCGGGAGATACGCAGTATTTT. It translates to CSATPSGDTQYF.

J is TRBJ1-2 and V is TRBV29-1; no reliable D call. Per the germline V gene, CDR1 is SQVTM and CDR2 is ANQGSEA. Trimming took 6 bases from V and 0 from J, leaving 8 bases between them. This CDR3 has 12 amino acids. This CDR3 reads CSVGSANYGYTF. Written as DNA, the CDR3 is TGCAGCGTGGGGTCGGCTAACTATGGCTACACCTTC.

This clonotype was detected ten times or more. The chain combines TRBV7-2 with TRBJ2-5, with D perhaps assigned TRBD1 or TRBD2 (5 bases each). The germline gives CDR1 SGHTA, CDR2 FQGNSA. V gave up 5 bases and J gave up 2 bases, with 12 bases separating them. The CDR3 is made up of 14 amino acids. CDR3 region: CASSPGTLQETQYF. In DNA, the CDR3 is TGTGCCAGCAGCCCAGGGACGTTACAAGAGACCCAGTACTTC.

The chain recombines TRBV9 with TRBJ1-5, with D possibly matching TRBD1 (5 bases). Per the germline V gene, CDR1 is SGDLS and CDR2 is YYNGEE. CDR3 size: 15 residues. Trimming removed 0 bases at V and 6 bases at J, with 13 bases between. DNA for the CDR3: TGTGCCAGCAGCGTAGATCGGGTAGGGGTTCAGCCCCAGCATTTT. The encoded protein is CASSVDRVGVQPQHF. The entire variable domain, with the rest obtained from reference TRBV9 and TRBJ1-5, is as follows: DSGVTQTPKHLITATGQRVTLRCSPRSGDLSVYWYQQSLDQGLQFLIQYYNGEERAKGNILERFSAQQFPDLHSELNLSSLELGDSALYFCASSVDRVGVQPQHFGDGTRLSIL.

This clonotype was counted only a few times. The chain joins TRBV7-2 to TRBJ1-2; TRBD1 agrees at 9 bases. Germline CDR1 and CDR2: SGHTA and FQGNSA. The CDR3 loop spans 16 amino acids. V was pared by 5 bases and J by 3 bases, with 10 bases of the junction left unmatched. The CDR3 is CASSAGNRGRDYGYTF. The CDR3 DNA reads as TGTGCCAGCAGCGCCGGGAACAGGGGGCGCGACTATGGCTACACCTTC.

This clonotype was counted once. The CDR3 carries no conserved terminal phenylalanine or tryptophan, so it likely arises from a read error. This sequence joins TRBV12-5 and TRBJ1-1, with 11 bases lining up with TRBD1. The CDR3 has 16 amino acids. Germline V gene lookup returns CDR1 LGHNT and CDR2 FRNRAP. After removal of 0 bases from V and 5 bases from J, the junction contained 5 bases not matched to a gene. CDR3: CASGLVSGTGGTEAFL. CDR3 coding DNA: TGTGCTAGTGGTTTGGTGTCCGGGACAGGGGGAACTGAAGCTTTCCTT.

This clonotype was seen many times. The rearrangement links TRBV29-1 to TRBJ2-7; 7 bases match TRBD1. The junction had 2 bases not matched to a gene; V was cut back by 3 bases and J by 0 bases. CDR3 length: 13 residues. CDR1 and CDR2 from the germline V gene are SQVTM and ANQGSEA. Here the CDR3 reads CSVEDRYSYEQYF. For the CDR3, the DNA is TGCAGCGTTGAGGACAGGTACTCCTACGAGCAGTACTTC.

The chain uses TRBV7-9 and TRBJ1-3; D is ambiguous. CDR3 length: 16 residues. V lost 5 bases and J 0 bases, leaving 14 bases between the germline ends. Germline V gene lookup returns CDR1 SEHNR and CDR2 FQNEAQ (reference sequence). In DNA, the CDR3 is TGTGCCAGCAGCCAAAGTGAGCTGATCTCTGGAAACACCATATATTTT. Translating gives CASSQSELISGNTIYF. The full variable domain, rest sourced from reference TRBV7-9 and TRBJ1-3, is DTGVSQNPRHKITKRGQNVTFRCDPISEHNRLYWYRQTLGQGPEFLTYFQNEAQLEKSRLLSDRFSAERPKGSFSTLEIQRTEQGDSAMYLCASSQSELISGNTIYFGEGSWLTVV.

This clonotype was detected only a few times. This chain uses TRBV7-9 with TRBJ2-1; 12 nucleotides agree with TRBD2. CDR3 size: 19 residues. Per the germline V gene, CDR1 is SEHNR and CDR2 is FQNEAQ (reference sequence). The trim removed 0 bases at V and 5 bases at J, leaving 11 bases unmatched. The CDR3 coding sequence is TGTGCCAGCAGCTTAGCGTTTCTCCTAGCGGGAGGGGGAGACAATGAGCAGTTCTTC. The encoded protein is CASSLAFLLAGGGDNEQFF.

This clonotype was seen at least ten times. This chain links TRBV29-1 with TRBJ1-2; unclear D gene. CDR1 SQVTM and CDR2 ANQGSEA come from the germline V gene. CDR3 size: 11 residues. V was pared by 8 bases and J by 5 bases, with 12 bases between. The DNA of the CDR3 is TGCAGCCTCTACGAAGGGTATGGCTACACCTTC. This translates into CSLYEGYGYTF.

This clonotype was detected only a few times. This rearrangement joins TRBV12-3 or TRBV12-4 to TRBJ1-3, with unresolved D. V dropped 6 bases and J dropped 7 bases, with 10 bases sitting between them. CDR3 length equals 12 residues. CDR3 coding DNA: TGTGCCAGCAGCTGGGGAGTGAACACCATATATTTT. Amino acids: CASSWGVNTIYF.

The sample holds one count of this clonotype. The chain couples TRBV7-2 to TRBJ2-6; 7 bases are a match to TRBD1. CDR3 length: 22 residues. Germline values: CDR1 SGHTA, CDR2 FQGNSA. With V trimmed by 4 bases and J by 0 bases, 21 bases remained unmatched. The CDR3: CASSYVALDRPKTHSGANVLTF. CDR3 bases: TGTGCCAGCAGCTATGTCGCTTTGGACAGGCCCAAAACTCACTCTGGGGCCAACGTCCTGACTTTC.